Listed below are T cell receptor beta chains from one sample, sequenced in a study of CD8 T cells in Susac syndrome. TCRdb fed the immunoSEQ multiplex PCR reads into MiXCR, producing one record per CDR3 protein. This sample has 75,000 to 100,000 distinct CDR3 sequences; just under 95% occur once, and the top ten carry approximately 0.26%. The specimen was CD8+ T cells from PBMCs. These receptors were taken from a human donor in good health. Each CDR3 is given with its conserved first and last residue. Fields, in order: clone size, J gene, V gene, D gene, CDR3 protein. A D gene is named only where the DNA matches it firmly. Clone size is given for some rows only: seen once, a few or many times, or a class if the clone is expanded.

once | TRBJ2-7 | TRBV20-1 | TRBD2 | CSASLGLAGGPYEQYF
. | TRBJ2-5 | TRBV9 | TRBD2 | CASSAGGGQLETQYF
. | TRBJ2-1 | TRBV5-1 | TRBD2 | CASSLGLANNEQFF
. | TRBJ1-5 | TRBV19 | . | CASSAVGGGNQPQHF
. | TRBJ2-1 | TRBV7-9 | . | CASSPQDRSYNEQFF
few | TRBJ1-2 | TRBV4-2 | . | CASSQTREDGYTF
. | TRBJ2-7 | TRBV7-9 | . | CASGSVTYEQYF
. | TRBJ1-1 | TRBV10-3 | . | CAEPYSRDPGHLNTEAFF
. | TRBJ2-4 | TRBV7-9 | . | CASSFGGVQYF
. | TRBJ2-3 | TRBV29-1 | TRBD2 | CSAGRVTDTQYF
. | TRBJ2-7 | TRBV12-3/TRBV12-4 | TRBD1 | CASRRTGGSYEQYF
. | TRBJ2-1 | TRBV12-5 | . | CASGAKGQKDYEQFF
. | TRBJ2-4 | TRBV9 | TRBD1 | CASSLGTVYEPLAKNIQYF
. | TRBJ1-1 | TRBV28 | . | CASRPGAGNTEAFF
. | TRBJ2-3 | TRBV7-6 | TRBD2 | CASSRVAGVSTDTQYF
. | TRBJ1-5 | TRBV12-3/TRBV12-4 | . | CASSFRTNQPQHF
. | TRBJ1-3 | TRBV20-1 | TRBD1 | CSAYDRALGNTIYF
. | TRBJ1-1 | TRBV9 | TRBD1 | CASSLQSRGPGNTEAFF
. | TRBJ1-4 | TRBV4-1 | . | CASSPHDTATNEKLFF
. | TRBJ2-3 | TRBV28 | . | CASSPGPVTDTQYF
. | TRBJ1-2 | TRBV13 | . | CASSSLVPDGIGYTF
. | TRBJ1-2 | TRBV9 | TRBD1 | CASSVFQGGGYGYTF
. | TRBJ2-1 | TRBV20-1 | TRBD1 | CSAGKQGYNEQFF
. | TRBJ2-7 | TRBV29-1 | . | CSVEEGGAYEQYF
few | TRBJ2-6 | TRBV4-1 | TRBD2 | CASSQDTSGGGANVLTF
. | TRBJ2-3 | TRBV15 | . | CATSSPPGAPQVPADTQYF
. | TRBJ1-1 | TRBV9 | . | CASSVDLGPNTEAFF
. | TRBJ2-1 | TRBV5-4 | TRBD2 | CASSPAVAGAKNEQFF
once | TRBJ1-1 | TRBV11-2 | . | CASSSPGGYTEAFF
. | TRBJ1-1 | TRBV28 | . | CASSLLATVNTEAFF
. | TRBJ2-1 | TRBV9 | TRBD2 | CASSEGLAAYNEQFF
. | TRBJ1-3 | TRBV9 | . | CASSPSGLLSSGNTIYF
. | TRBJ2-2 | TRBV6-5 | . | CASSYEGFTGELFF
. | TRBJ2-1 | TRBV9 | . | CASALTPGGNEQFF
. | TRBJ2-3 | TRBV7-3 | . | CASSLGFSGDDTQYF
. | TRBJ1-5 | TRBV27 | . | CATAKGISNQPQHF
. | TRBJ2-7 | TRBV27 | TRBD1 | CASSLAGTGHYEQYF
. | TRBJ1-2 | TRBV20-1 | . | CSATNTLDGYTF
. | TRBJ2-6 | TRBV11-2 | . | CASSLFFLSGDAGANVLTF
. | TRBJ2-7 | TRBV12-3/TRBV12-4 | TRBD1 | CASSYTGVTYEQYF
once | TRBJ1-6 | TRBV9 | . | CASSDLGTNNSPLHF
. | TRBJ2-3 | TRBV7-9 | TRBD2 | CASRTSGQPDTQYF
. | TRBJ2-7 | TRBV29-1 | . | CSVGGPYEQYF